What follows is one T cell receptor beta chain and its context. The sample belongs to a study of blood T cell repertoires in COVID-19. Across the study: Samples of COVID-19 (acute and convalescent) were obtained from the United States, Italy and Spain. PBMCs, B-cell-depleted T cells, or T cells were the source of the cDNA or gDNA that made up the material.

Method: immunoSEQ multiplex PCR; TCRdb's copy keeps in-frame clones and lacks some. The data contain 35,000 to 45,000 clones, 75% to 80% of them seen just once; the ten biggest clones take up roughly 28%. From germline, CDR1 is SQVTM and CDR2 ANQGSEA. The CDR3 length is 14 residues. V was pared by 6 bases and J by 0 bases, with 5 bases of the junction left unmatched. This clonotype originated in a woman aged 70-85 years with acute or convalescent COVID-19. The chain couples TRBV29-1 to TRBJ2-7, with 10 bases fitting TRBD2. The sample taken for sequencing was peripheral blood. The CDR3, as DNA: TGCAGCGTCCGGACTAGCGGACTCTCCTACGAGCAGTACTTC. Amino acid sequence: CSVRTSGLSYEQYF.